The following is a T cell receptor (beta chain) sequence with its context. Its target antigen remains unknown. No base quality information exists; no much larger clone differs at one position. The data were taken from a study of OX40 agonist ivuxolimab in advanced cancers. Context from the whole study: Ivuxolimab was a fully human IgG2 agonistic monoclonal antibody targeting the costimulatory receptor OX40 (CD134). Among the approximately 54 dose-escalation patients, around 19 had hepatocellular carcinoma, approximately 15 melanoma, 9 renal cell carcinoma and 9 head and neck cancer. Patients were allowed to have had prior anti-PD-1, anti-PD-L1 or anti-CTLA-4 therapy, and 30% to 40% of the dose-escalation patients had previously received checkpoint inhibitors. A male proportion of 70% to 90% and a mean age of about 60 years, ranging from about 23 to 90, were recorded for the dose-escalation cohort. The point of sequencing TCRbeta in the periphery was to test whether ivuxolimab changed TCR sequence diversity and drove clonal T-cell expansion. The paper reports the monotherapy dose-escalation portion (N ≈ 50 patients) of the phase I ivuxolimab trial. Intravenous ivuxolimab was administered to patients every 2 weeks at six dose levels: 0.01, 0.1, 0.3, 1.5, 3 and 10 mg/kg. Three dose-escalation patients achieved partial responses, one with hepatocellular carcinoma and two with cutaneous melanoma. The paper as a whole reports these results and caveats: Clonal expansion of both CD4+ and CD8+ blood T cells was observed from baseline to week 6 at doses 0.1 to 3.0 mg/kg. On average, CD8+ T cells showed more expanded clones than CD4+ T cells after ivuxolimab. Low levels of normalized T-cell clonal expansion were also shown by some nonresponding patients. In partial responders in the 0.1-3.0 mg/kg groups, normalized peripheral clonal expansion was found to be among the lowest, especially among CD8+ T cells. The antigen specificity of the clonally expanded peripheral T cells was not determined.

Trimming costs V 4 bases and J 3 bases, and their ends lie 9 bases apart. The germline V gene encodes CDR1 LNHDA and CDR2 SQIVND (reference sequence). The CDR3 contains 13 residues, cysteine and phenylalanine counted. This entry keeps only the CDR3 DNA: 39 bases, framed from base 1. The trial excluded patients who had a history of autoimmune disease or who were on systemic immunosuppression. Peripheral blood for TCR sequencing was collected from all dose cohorts at baseline, on cycle 4 day 1, and on cycle 7 day 1. Samples were obtained from an open-label, multicenter, first-in-human phase I dose-escalation trial of ivuxolimab. The trial enrolled adults with locally advanced or metastatic head and neck squamous cell, hepatocellular, melanoma or renal cell carcinoma. Before TCR sequencing, CD4+ and CD8+ T cells were separately sorted from peripheral blood. Genomic DNA was isolated from the sorted cells so that the TCRbeta CDR3 region could be sequenced. TCRbeta CDR3 regions were sequenced using the immunoSEQ Assay. The table comes from immuneACCESS by way of TCRdb, which keeps in-frame sequences with V and J called. Part of the clones is missing from these tables; in studies checked, under half for an unresolved V gene and the rest for unknown reasons. In all, the sample holds roughly 53,000 clones, and around 84% of those were seen once. About 13% of the sample is held by the ten biggest clonotypes.

The chain uses TRBV19 and TRBJ1-1; the D region possibly corresponds to TRBD1 (5 bases align). The starting material was CD4+ or CD8+ T cells sorted from blood, obtained in a trial of the OX40 agonist ivuxolimab. The source is an adult with an advanced solid tumor such as melanoma, head and neck, liver or kidney cancer. The sequence in DNA is TGTGCCAGTAGTAATTTGGGGGACACTGAAGCTTTCTTT. Translated, it gives CASSNLGDTEAFF.